The rows below give T cell receptor beta chains drawn from one sample of a study of OX40 agonist ivuxolimab in advanced cancers. Produced via immunoSEQ multiplex PCR; TCRdb's table is partial and in-frame only. The sample includes tens of thousands of clones, roughly 84% of them seen just once. The source was CD4+ or CD8+ T cells sorted from blood, collected in a trial of the OX40 agonist ivuxolimab. All receptors come from an adult with an advanced solid tumor such as melanoma, head and neck, liver or kidney cancer. The CDR3 runs from the conserved cysteine through the conserved F or W. D genes are given only for firm matches. Size is omitted from some rows. Given values are once, few, many or a class for expanded clones.

v_gene: TRBV10-1; j_gene: TRBJ1-1; d_gene: .; abundance: .; CDR3nt: TGCGCCAGCAGTCCGACGGGGGTGAACACTGAAGCTTTCTTT; CDR3aa: CASSPTGVNTEAFF
v_gene: TRBV6-5; j_gene: TRBJ1-1; d_gene: TRBD1; abundance: .; CDR3nt: TGTGCCAGCAGTAAGACAGGGTTGGACACTGAAGCTTTCTTT; CDR3aa: CASSKTGLDTEAFF
v_gene: TRBV12-5; j_gene: TRBJ1-1; d_gene: .; abundance: .; CDR3nt: TGTGCTAGTGGACGCAGGGGTCGCGAAACAATGAACACTGAAGCTTTCTTT; CDR3aa: CASGRRGRETMNTEAFF
v_gene: TRBV7-3; j_gene: TRBJ1-1; d_gene: .; abundance: .; CDR3nt: TGTGCCAACTCCCCCGGGACATTGAACACTGAAGCTTTCTTT; CDR3aa: CANSPGTLNTEAFF
v_gene: TRBV29-1; j_gene: TRBJ1-2; d_gene: .; abundance: .; CDR3nt: TGCAGCGTTCCTGCGCCAGGGACTAACTATGGCTACACCTTC; CDR3aa: CSVPAPGTNYGYTF
v_gene: TRBV11-2; j_gene: TRBJ1-1; d_gene: .; abundance: .; CDR3nt: TGTGCCAGCAGCCTACTACCGGGACAGAACACTGAAGCTTTCTTT; CDR3aa: CASSLLPGQNTEAFF
v_gene: TRBV18; j_gene: TRBJ1-1; d_gene: .; abundance: once; CDR3nt: TGTGCCAGCTCACCCACGGGACCTCCGAACACTGAAGCTTTCTTT; CDR3aa: CASSPTGPPNTEAFF
v_gene: TRBV11-2; j_gene: TRBJ2-1; d_gene: .; abundance: .; CDR3nt: TGTGCCAGCAGCTTCGGCTCTAGCTCCTACAATGAGCAGTTCTTC; CDR3aa: CASSFGSSSYNEQFF
v_gene: TRBV4-1; j_gene: TRBJ2-7; d_gene: TRBD1; abundance: .; CDR3nt: TGCGCCAGCAGCCAAGAACGGGGGACAGGGGGCCGAGAGCAGTACTTC; CDR3aa: CASSQERGTGGREQYF
v_gene: TRBV7-8; j_gene: TRBJ1-1; d_gene: TRBD1; abundance: .; CDR3nt: TGTGCCAGCTTAAGGGACAGTCCTATGAACACTGAAGCTTTCTTT; CDR3aa: CASLRDSPMNTEAFF
v_gene: TRBV5-5; j_gene: TRBJ1-3; d_gene: .; abundance: .; CDR3nt: TGTGCCAGCAGGTTCGACAACTCTGGAAACACCATATATTTT; CDR3aa: CASRFDNSGNTIYF
v_gene: TRBV6-1; j_gene: TRBJ2-7; d_gene: .; abundance: .; CDR3nt: TGTGCCAGTCGGACAGTCCACGAGCAGTACTTC; CDR3aa: CASRTVHEQYF
v_gene: TRBV5-4; j_gene: TRBJ1-4; d_gene: TRBD1; abundance: .; CDR3nt: TGTGCCAGCAGCCCAGGGGGGGGTGGTGAAAAACTGTTTTTT; CDR3aa: CASSPGGGGEKLFF
v_gene: TRBV2; j_gene: TRBJ2-2; d_gene: .; abundance: .; CDR3nt: TGTGCCAGCAGTGAGCGGGAACGGGCCGGGGAGCTGTTTTTT; CDR3aa: CASSERERAGELFF
v_gene: TRBV9; j_gene: TRBJ2-3; d_gene: .; abundance: .; CDR3nt: TGTGCCAGCAGCTACGGACTAGATACGCAGTATTTT; CDR3aa: CASSYGLDTQYF
v_gene: TRBV9; j_gene: TRBJ2-3; d_gene: .; abundance: .; CDR3nt: TGTGCCAGCAGCGTAGCCCCCGCGCGGGGCGCAGATACGCAGTATTTT; CDR3aa: CASSVAPARGADTQYF
v_gene: TRBV13; j_gene: TRBJ1-2; d_gene: .; abundance: .; CDR3nt: TGTGCCAGCAGCTTAGGCCTACAGGGACTATGGCTCTATGGCTACACCTTC; CDR3aa: CASSLGLQGLWLYGYTF
v_gene: TRBV5-1; j_gene: TRBJ1-1; d_gene: .; abundance: .; CDR3nt: TGCGCCAGCAGCTTGGTTAGGGGGACTGAAGCTTTCTTT; CDR3aa: CASSLVRGTEAFF
v_gene: TRBV5-1; j_gene: TRBJ1-2; d_gene: .; abundance: once; CDR3nt: TGCGCCAGCGTTGATACGGTTCGAAAGACCTATGGCTACACCTTC; CDR3aa: CASVDTVRKTYGYTF
v_gene: TRBV9; j_gene: TRBJ2-7; d_gene: .; abundance: .; CDR3nt: TGTGCCAGCAGTCTACAGGGATCTGGGGACTACGAGCAGTACTTC; CDR3aa: CASSLQGSGDYEQYF
v_gene: TRBV11-3; j_gene: TRBJ2-1; d_gene: TRBD2; abundance: .; CDR3nt: TGTGCCAGCAGCTTAGTCCGGACTAGCGGGGGAGCCAATGAGCAGTTCTTC; CDR3aa: CASSLVRTSGGANEQFF
v_gene: TRBV11-3; j_gene: TRBJ1-6; d_gene: .; abundance: .; CDR3nt: TGTGCCAGCAGCTTAGCAGGGGCAGGGAATTCACCCCTCCACTTT; CDR3aa: CASSLAGAGNSPLHF
v_gene: TRBV10-2; j_gene: TRBJ1-1; d_gene: .; abundance: .; CDR3nt: TGCGCCAGCAGTGAGTTAGACCCTATGAACACTGAAGCTTTCTTT; CDR3aa: CASSELDPMNTEAFF
v_gene: TRBV6-5; j_gene: TRBJ1-1; d_gene: .; abundance: .; CDR3nt: TGTGCCAGCAGAGTGAACACTGAAGCTTTCTTT; CDR3aa: CASRVNTEAFF
v_gene: TRBV7-2; j_gene: TRBJ2-7; d_gene: TRBD2; abundance: .; CDR3nt: TGTGCCAGCAGCCCGACTAGCGTGTCCTACGAGCAGTACTTC; CDR3aa: CASSPTSVSYEQYF
v_gene: TRBV19; j_gene: TRBJ2-3; d_gene: .; abundance: .; CDR3nt: TGTGCCAGTACAAGAACACCGAACCCCGCAGATACGCAGTATTTT; CDR3aa: CASTRTPNPADTQYF
v_gene: TRBV4-2; j_gene: TRBJ2-2; d_gene: .; abundance: .; CDR3nt: TGTGCCAGCAGCCAAGAGGGCCCTAATTCCGGGGAGCTGTTTTTT; CDR3aa: CASSQEGPNSGELFF
v_gene: TRBV6-6; j_gene: TRBJ1-6; d_gene: TRBD1; abundance: .; CDR3nt: TGTGCCAGCAGACAGGGGGGGAATAATTCACCCCTCCACTTT; CDR3aa: CASRQGGNNSPLHF
v_gene: TRBV29-1; j_gene: TRBJ1-5; d_gene: TRBD1; abundance: many; CDR3nt: TGCAGCGTTGAGACAGGGCAGCCAGTCAATCAGCCCCAGCATTTT; CDR3aa: CSVETGQPVNQPQHF
v_gene: TRBV10-3; j_gene: TRBJ2-6; d_gene: .; abundance: .; CDR3nt: TGTGCCATCAGTGAGCTAGGTTCTGGGGCCAACGTCCTGACTTTC; CDR3aa: CAISELGSGANVLTF
v_gene: TRBV6-5; j_gene: TRBJ2-5; d_gene: .; abundance: .; CDR3nt: TGTGCCAGCACCCTCACTAGAGGCGAGACCCAGTACTTC; CDR3aa: CASTLTRGETQYF
v_gene: TRBV7-6; j_gene: TRBJ2-2; d_gene: TRBD2; abundance: .; CDR3nt: TGTGCCAGCAGCTTGACTTCGCCCGTAGCGGGGGGGCATACCGGGGAGCTGTTTTTT; CDR3aa: CASSLTSPVAGGHTGELFF
v_gene: TRBV7-2; j_gene: TRBJ2-5; d_gene: .; abundance: .; CDR3nt: TGTGCCAGCAGCTTAGACTTCCTCAGCGACTGGGGGTACCAAGAGACCCAGTACTTC; CDR3aa: CASSLDFLSDWGYQETQYF
v_gene: TRBV6-5; j_gene: TRBJ1-2; d_gene: TRBD1; abundance: .; CDR3nt: TGTGCCAGCAGTTACGAACAGGGGTTAGGTGGCTACACCTTC; CDR3aa: CASSYEQGLGGYTF
v_gene: TRBV2; j_gene: TRBJ2-2; d_gene: .; abundance: once; CDR3nt: TGTGCCAGCAGCCCCGGAGGGTCGGGGCCTCTGGGGGAGCTGTTTTTT; CDR3aa: CASSPGGSGPLGELFF
v_gene: TRBV6-5; j_gene: TRBJ1-1; d_gene: TRBD1; abundance: .; CDR3nt: TGTGCCAGCAGGGGACAGATGAACACTGAAGCTTTCTTT; CDR3aa: CASRGQMNTEAFF
v_gene: TRBV5-4; j_gene: TRBJ1-1; d_gene: .; abundance: .; CDR3nt: TGTGCCAGCACCGTCGGGTTAGACACTGAAGCTTTCTTT; CDR3aa: CASTVGLDTEAFF
v_gene: TRBV5-1; j_gene: TRBJ1-4; d_gene: .; abundance: .; CDR3nt: TGCGCCAGCAGCTTGGATAGTCGGGGTAATGAAAAACTGTTTTTT; CDR3aa: CASSLDSRGNEKLFF
v_gene: TRBV9; j_gene: TRBJ1-4; d_gene: TRBD1; abundance: few; CDR3nt: TGTGCCAGCAGCGGACAGGGGGGGAATGAAAAACTGTTTTTT; CDR3aa: CASSGQGGNEKLFF
v_gene: TRBV28; j_gene: TRBJ2-5; d_gene: .; abundance: once; CDR3nt: TGTGCCAGCAGTTTCCCCGATAGCAACCAAGAGACCCAGTACTTC; CDR3aa: CASSFPDSNQETQYF
v_gene: TRBV28; j_gene: TRBJ1-1; d_gene: TRBD1; abundance: .; CDR3nt: TGTGCCAGCAGTTCCTCCGGGACAGCGAACACTGAAGCTTTCTTT; CDR3aa: CASSSSGTANTEAFF
v_gene: TRBV7-8; j_gene: TRBJ2-6; d_gene: TRBD1; abundance: .; CDR3nt: TGTGCCAGCAGCTTCCCGGGACAGCGAAGCTCTGGGGCCAACGTCCTGACTTTC; CDR3aa: CASSFPGQRSSGANVLTF
v_gene: TRBV10-1; j_gene: TRBJ1-1; d_gene: .; abundance: once; CDR3nt: TGCGCCAGCAGTCCCCGAATGAAACCACGGACAAAACCGTGGTACACTGAAGCTTTCTTT; CDR3aa: CASSPRMKPRTKPWYTEAFF
v_gene: TRBV25-1; j_gene: TRBJ2-2; d_gene: .; abundance: .; CDR3nt: TGTGCCAGCAGTGAATATGGGGGTCGGCAGATCACCGGGGAGCTGTTTTTT; CDR3aa: CASSEYGGRQITGELFF
v_gene: TRBV29-1; j_gene: TRBJ1-5; d_gene: TRBD1; abundance: .; CDR3nt: TGCAGCGTTACCCAGGGGGCAGGTAGACAGCCCCAGCATTTT; CDR3aa: CSVTQGAGRQPQHF
v_gene: TRBV2; j_gene: TRBJ2-3; d_gene: TRBD2; abundance: .; CDR3nt: TGTGCCAGCATCCTGCCCCTGGGGGGGGGACGCACAGATACGCAGTATTTT; CDR3aa: CASILPLGGGRTDTQYF
v_gene: TRBV5-1; j_gene: TRBJ1-1; d_gene: .; abundance: .; CDR3nt: TGCGCCAGCAGCTTGGCCGTAGGGGTCACTGAAGCTTTCTTT; CDR3aa: CASSLAVGVTEAFF
v_gene: TRBV28; j_gene: TRBJ1-2; d_gene: TRBD1; abundance: .; CDR3nt: TGTGCCAGCAGCGGGGGACAGTTTCTTTCTGGCTACACCTTC; CDR3aa: CASSGGQFLSGYTF
v_gene: TRBV18; j_gene: TRBJ1-1; d_gene: .; abundance: .; CDR3nt: TGTGCCAGCTCACCGACAGGCATGGACACTGAAGCTTTCTTT; CDR3aa: CASSPTGMDTEAFF
v_gene: TRBV4-1; j_gene: TRBJ2-7; d_gene: .; abundance: few; CDR3nt: TGCGCCAGCAGCCAAGATGTGGGTTCAAGGGACTACGAGCAGTACTTC; CDR3aa: CASSQDVGSRDYEQYF
v_gene: TRBV12-5; j_gene: TRBJ1-5; d_gene: .; abundance: .; CDR3nt: TGTGCTAGTGCCGCGGAGGGCAATCAGCCCCAGCATTTT; CDR3aa: CASAAEGNQPQHF
v_gene: TRBV7-9; j_gene: TRBJ1-5; d_gene: TRBD1; abundance: .; CDR3nt: TGTGCCAGCAGCCGGTGGACAGGGGGCGCGCGTTATCAGCCCCAGCATTTT; CDR3aa: CASSRWTGGARYQPQHF
v_gene: TRBV6-5; j_gene: TRBJ1-2; d_gene: TRBD1; abundance: .; CDR3nt: TGTGCCAGCAGCCTTGGGACAGACTATGGCTACACCTTC; CDR3aa: CASSLGTDYGYTF
v_gene: TRBV10-3; j_gene: TRBJ1-4; d_gene: .; abundance: .; CDR3nt: TGTGCCAGCCGATCCGCCGAAAAACTGTTTTTT; CDR3aa: CASRSAEKLFF
v_gene: TRBV6-5; j_gene: TRBJ1-2; d_gene: TRBD1; abundance: .; CDR3nt: TGTGCCAGCGGATTTCGGGACAGGGTTGATGGCTACACCTTC; CDR3aa: CASGFRDRVDGYTF